These T cell receptor beta chains were read from a single sample in a study of T cell repertoires in cytomegalovirus infection. A single record per CDR3 protein comes from TCRdb applying MiXCR to the reads. The sample has 50,000 to 60,000 distinct CDR3 sequences; around a fifth are singletons. Antigens of these TCRs are unknown. The sample consisted of CD8+ T cells from cultured PBMCs, taken from culture after CMV antigen stimulation. The receptors here all came from a human donor in good health (CMV status not recorded). Some clones in this sample may be carry-over from other donors' samples. The CDR3 runs from the conserved cysteine through the conserved F or W. Fields, in order: clone size, J gene, V gene, D gene, CDR3 protein, CDR3 DNA. A D gene is named only where the DNA matches it firmly. Clone sizes are given selectively: once, few, many, or a class where the clone is expanded.

abundance: few; j_gene: TRBJ2-7; v_gene: TRBV12-3/TRBV12-4; d_gene: .; CDR3aa: CASSLHRGEQYF; CDR3nt: TGTGCCAGCAGTTTACACCGGGGCGAGCAGTACTTC
abundance: .; j_gene: TRBJ1-2; v_gene: TRBV27; d_gene: TRBD1; CDR3aa: CDSRTGSSNYGYTF; CDR3nt: TGTGACAGCAGGACAGGGAGTTCTAACTATGGCTACACCTTC
abundance: few; j_gene: TRBJ1-1; v_gene: TRBV27; d_gene: TRBD1; CDR3aa: CASSTGVTEAFF; CDR3nt: TGTGCCAGCTCCACAGGGGTTACTGAAGCTTTCTTT
abundance: few; j_gene: TRBJ2-5; v_gene: TRBV7-9; d_gene: .; CDR3aa: CASSLEASIGETQYF; CDR3nt: TGTGCCAGCAGCTTAGAGGCCTCTATTGGGGAGACCCAGTACTTC
abundance: few; j_gene: TRBJ2-1; v_gene: TRBV7-8; d_gene: .; CDR3aa: CASSLVGTYNEQFF; CDR3nt: TGTGCCAGCAGCTTAGTGGGGACTTACAATGAGCAGTTCTTC
abundance: few; j_gene: TRBJ1-5; v_gene: TRBV6-2/TRBV6-3; d_gene: .; CDR3aa: CASRSGPGDQPQHF; CDR3nt: TGTGCCAGCCGTTCGGGTCCCGGGGATCAGCCCCAGCATTTT
abundance: .; j_gene: TRBJ2-7; v_gene: TRBV5-1; d_gene: .; CDR3aa: CASSDDRMTVSSYEQYF; CDR3nt: TGCGCCAGCAGCGACGACAGGATGACCGTAAGCTCCTACGAGCAGTACTTC
abundance: .; j_gene: TRBJ1-1; v_gene: TRBV7-6; d_gene: .; CDR3aa: CASSLDQNTEAFF; CDR3nt: TGTGCTAGCAGCTTAGACCAGAACACTGAAGCTTTCTTT
abundance: few; j_gene: TRBJ2-1; v_gene: TRBV27; d_gene: TRBD2; CDR3aa: CASSQAASGGNNEQFF; CDR3nt: TGTGCCAGCAGTCAGGCAGCTAGCGGGGGAAACAATGAGCAGTTCTTC
abundance: few; j_gene: TRBJ1-1; v_gene: TRBV6-5; d_gene: .; CDR3aa: CASSYGRGTQNTEAFF; CDR3nt: TGTGCCAGCAGTTACGGCCGAGGGACACAGAACACTGAAGCTTTCTTT
abundance: .; j_gene: TRBJ1-1; v_gene: TRBV15; d_gene: .; CDR3aa: CATSRTQGLNTEAFF; CDR3nt: TGTGCCACCAGCAGAACTCAGGGTTTGAACACTGAAGCTTTCTTT
abundance: .; j_gene: TRBJ2-7; v_gene: TRBV27; d_gene: .; CDR3aa: CASSLTRVGEQYF; CDR3nt: TGTGCCAGCAGTTTAACCAGGGTGGGGGAGCAGTACTTC
abundance: .; j_gene: TRBJ1-5; v_gene: TRBV7-9; d_gene: .; CDR3aa: CASSLQGLVDQPQHF; CDR3nt: TGTGCCAGCAGCTTACAGGGATTGGTCGATCAGCCCCAGCATTTT
abundance: .; j_gene: TRBJ2-3; v_gene: TRBV4-2; d_gene: TRBD2; CDR3aa: CASRGLAGVTDTQYF; CDR3nt: TGTGCCAGCAGAGGACTAGCGGGGGTCACAGATACGCAGTATTTT
abundance: few; j_gene: TRBJ2-7; v_gene: TRBV7-9; d_gene: .; CDR3aa: CASSFPSYEQYF; CDR3nt: TGTGCCAGCAGCTTCCCATCCTACGAGCAGTACTTC
abundance: few; j_gene: TRBJ2-2; v_gene: TRBV5-1; d_gene: .; CDR3aa: CASSLSVQNDPGELFF; CDR3nt: TGCGCCAGCAGCTTGTCGGTGCAAAACGACCCCGGGGAGCTGTTTTTT
abundance: few; j_gene: TRBJ2-7; v_gene: TRBV28; d_gene: .; CDR3aa: CASSYGFSYEQYF; CDR3nt: TGTGCCAGCAGTTATGGGTTCTCCTACGAGCAGTACTTC
abundance: .; j_gene: TRBJ1-5; v_gene: TRBV30; d_gene: .; CDR3aa: CAWSVGHNSNQPQHF; CDR3nt: TGTGCCTGGAGTGTAGGGCACAATAGCAATCAGCCCCAGCATTTT
abundance: few; j_gene: TRBJ2-7; v_gene: TRBV7-9; d_gene: TRBD2; CDR3aa: CASSPYRGGAGTYEQYF; CDR3nt: TGTGCCAGCAGCCCATATCGGGGGGGCGCCGGTACCTACGAGCAGTACTTC
abundance: .; j_gene: TRBJ1-1; v_gene: TRBV4-1; d_gene: .; CDR3aa: CASRDTRGTEAFF; CDR3nt: TGCGCCAGTCGCGACACACGGGGCACTGAAGCTTTCTTT
abundance: few; j_gene: TRBJ2-5; v_gene: TRBV10-3; d_gene: TRBD1; CDR3aa: CAIWTGQGAKETQYF; CDR3nt: TGTGCCATCTGGACCGGACAGGGGGCGAAGGAGACCCAGTACTTC
abundance: few; j_gene: TRBJ2-2; v_gene: TRBV25-1; d_gene: .; CDR3aa: CASSEIRVKNTGELFF; CDR3nt: TGTGCCAGCAGTGAAATCAGGGTGAAGAACACCGGGGAGCTGTTTTTT
abundance: .; j_gene: TRBJ1-1; v_gene: TRBV7-6; d_gene: .; CDR3aa: CASSRPQAFF; CDR3nt: TGTGCCAGCAGCCGGCCCCAAGCTTTCTTT
abundance: .; j_gene: TRBJ2-2; v_gene: TRBV7-6; d_gene: .; CDR3aa: CATVATGTGELFF; CDR3nt: TGTGCCACAGTCGCAACGGGCACCGGGGAGCTGTTTTTT
abundance: few; j_gene: TRBJ2-2; v_gene: TRBV6-5; d_gene: .; CDR3aa: CASSYSRTENTGELFF; CDR3nt: TGTGCCAGCAGTTACTCTAGGACTGAGAACACCGGGGAGCTGTTTTTT
abundance: few; j_gene: TRBJ2-2; v_gene: TRBV7-2; d_gene: .; CDR3aa: CASSLKAANTGELFF; CDR3nt: TGTGCCAGCAGCTTAAAAGCGGCTAACACCGGGGAGCTGTTTTTT
abundance: many; j_gene: TRBJ1-1; v_gene: TRBV7-2; d_gene: .; CDR3aa: CASSLQLAGNTEAFF; CDR3nt: TGTGCCAGCAGCTTACAGTTAGCGGGGAACACTGAAGCTTTCTTT
abundance: .; j_gene: TRBJ2-6; v_gene: TRBV7-6; d_gene: TRBD2; CDR3aa: CASSLEVAGSGANVLTF; CDR3nt: TGTGCCAGCAGCTTAGAGGTAGCGGGCTCTGGGGCCAACGTCCTGACTTTC
abundance: .; j_gene: TRBJ2-3; v_gene: TRBV11-2; d_gene: TRBD1; CDR3aa: CASSLYDRANTDTQYF; CDR3nt: TGTGCCAGCAGCTTATATGACAGGGCGAACACAGATACGCAGTATTTT
abundance: .; j_gene: TRBJ1-1; v_gene: TRBV6-6; d_gene: .; CDR3aa: CASSYETGTEAFF; CDR3nt: TGTGCCAGCAGTTACGAAACAGGCACTGAAGCTTTCTTT
abundance: few; j_gene: TRBJ2-3; v_gene: TRBV2; d_gene: .; CDR3aa: CASSPGPPEGSDTQYF; CDR3nt: TGTGCCAGCAGCCCGGGACCCCCCGAGGGGTCAGATACGCAGTATTTT
abundance: .; j_gene: TRBJ1-2; v_gene: TRBV6-5; d_gene: .; CDR3aa: CASSYAPGDYGYTF; CDR3nt: TGTGCCAGCAGCTATGCCCCAGGGGACTATGGCTACACCTTC
abundance: .; j_gene: TRBJ2-7; v_gene: TRBV7-9; d_gene: .; CDR3aa: CASSSSSGPYLGEYF; CDR3nt: TGTGCCAGCAGCTCCTCTTCGGGGCCCTATTTGGGGGAGTACTTC